These 13 T cell receptor beta chains were sequenced from one sample in a study of T cell changes during pregnancy in multiple sclerosis. Profiling relied on immunoSEQ multiplex PCR, and the TCRdb table lists in-frame clones only, not all of them. The top ten clones hold about 0.6% of a sample with under 80,000 clones, less than 95% of them seen once. Source: peripheral blood, taken in the third trimester of pregnancy. The receptors were gathered from a female donor with multiple sclerosis, enrolled in a pregnancy study.

The chain combines TRBV11-2 with TRBJ2-4; TRBD2 is a possible D gene (6 bases). Trimming took off 11 bases at V and 3 bases at J, with 20 bases between the two ends. Germline values: CDR1 SGHAT, CDR2 FQNNGV. The CDR3 is made up of 15 amino acids. The CDR3, as DNA: TGTGCCTCCGAGCCGGGGGAGAGAGGCAAAAACATTCAGTACTTC. Its translation is CASEPGERGKNIQYF.

The chain couples TRBV19 to TRBJ1-1; the D is unclear. CDR3 length: 12 amino acids. The germline V and J ends were trimmed by 5 bases and 6 bases, with 10 bases remaining between them. CDR1 LNHDA and CDR2 SQIVND come from the germline V gene (reference sequence). The DNA for the CDR3 is TGTGCCAGTAGTTTCAGATTATCTGAAGCTTTCTTT. Translated, it gives CASSFRLSEAFF.

The chain links TRBV29-1 to TRBJ1-1; 9 nucleotides line up with TRBD1. V lost 1 base, J lost 0 bases, and 9 bases stayed unmatched. CDR3 length: 17 residues. Germline CDR1 is SQVTM and CDR2 is ANQGSEA. The chain's CDR3 is CSVEAPGQGRMNTEAFF. CDR3 nucleotide sequence: TGCAGCGTTGAAGCCCCCGGACAGGGGCGGATGAACACTGAAGCTTTCTTT.

This chain uses TRBV6-5 with TRBJ2-2; 9 nucleotides match TRBD1. This CDR3 spans 16 amino acids. Germline-derived CDR1 and CDR2 are MNHEY and SVGAGI. Trimming at V came to 2 bases and at J to 1 base, leaving 2 bases not matched to a gene. DNA for the CDR3: TGTGCCAGCAGTTACCGGGACAGGGTGAACACCGGGGAGCTGTTTTTT. Its protein is CASSYRDRVNTGELFF.

The chain combines TRBV2 with TRBJ2-2, with D perhaps TRBD1 (6 bases). Between the trimmed V and J ends, which lost 6 bases and 8 bases, there was a span of 13 bases. This CDR3 contains 13 residues. Per the germline V gene, CDR1 is SNHLY and CDR2 is FYNNEI. CDR3 sequence reads: CASSLDSKGELFF. The CDR3 coding sequence is TGTGCCAGCAGCTTGGACAGTAAAGGGGAGCTGTTTTTT.

The chain combines TRBV7-6 with TRBJ2-7; TRBD2 aligns across 10 bases. The trim removed 1 base at V and 7 bases at J, leaving 7 bases unmatched. CDR3 length: 15 residues. Germline V gene data show CDR1 as SGHVS and CDR2 as FNYEAQ. The CDR3 DNA reads as TGTGCCAGCAGCTTAGGGACCGTACTAGCGGGGGAGCAGTACTTC. Amino acids: CASSLGTVLAGEQYF.

J is TRBJ2-5 and V is TRBV18, with D possibly matching TRBD1 (6 bases). V lost 3 bases and J lost 1, with 9 bases in between. The CDR3 contains 14 residues. Germline V gives CDR1 KGHSH, CDR2 LQKENI. This CDR3 is CASSPETGQETQYF. DNA of the CDR3: TGTGCCAGCTCACCCGAGACAGGCCAAGAGACCCAGTACTTC.

The sample holds a few counts of this clone. The gene calls are TRBV9 and TRBJ1-6; D unresolved. The CDR3 contains 14 residues. Germline CDR1 reads SGDLS; CDR2 reads YYNGEE. V was shortened by 0 bases and J by 5 bases, with 6 bases between the two germline ends. CDR3: CASSVGQNNSPLHF. The DNA for the CDR3 is TGTGCCAGCAGCGTAGGGCAGAATAATTCACCCCTCCACTTT.

The rearrangement uses TRBV12-5 and TRBJ1-2; D is undetermined. The CDR3 has 12 amino acids. The V end lost 4 bases, the J end lost 3 bases, and 6 bases lay between the germline ends. Germline assignment: CDR1 LGHNT and CDR2 FRNRAP. The CDR3 protein is CASGSPDYGYTF. Here the CDR3 DNA reads TGTGCTAGTGGTTCCCCCGACTATGGCTACACCTTC.

V gene TRBV7-9 combines with J gene TRBJ2-2; D might be TRBD1 (6 bases). The CDR3 loop spans 15 amino acids. The germline V and J ends were trimmed by 4 bases and 5 bases, with 14 bases remaining between them. Looked up from germline, CDR1 is SEHNR and CDR2 is FQNEAQ (reference sequence). In DNA form, the CDR3 reads TGTGCCAGCAGCTCTCCACGACAGGCTACCGGGGAGCTGTTTTTT. This codes for CASSSPRQATGELFF.

In DNA form, the CDR3 reads TGTGCCAGCAGCCTCGGACAGACGAACACTGAAGCTTTCTTT. It translates to CASSLGQTNTEAFF. The gene calls are TRBV11-2 and TRBJ1-1, with D possibly TRBD1 on 6 matching bases. CDR1 and CDR2 (germline): SGHAT, FQNNGV. With 5 bases removed from V and 1 base from J, the gap between germline ends came to 11 bases. The CDR3 contains 14 residues.

The chain recombines TRBV2 with TRBJ2-5, with 14 bases that match TRBD2. CDR1 and CDR2 from the germline V gene are SNHLY and FYNNEI. The CDR3 runs 16 residues. The junction had 4 bases not matched to a gene; V was cut back by 5 bases and J by 2 bases. Here the CDR3 DNA reads TGTGCCAGCAGTATCGGACTAGCGGGGGGACAAGAGACCCAGTACTTC. Encoded protein: CASSIGLAGGQETQYF.

This chain links TRBV7-2 with TRBJ2-4, with D possibly TRBD1 on 6 matching bases. This CDR3 region has 13 residues. Per the germline V gene, CDR1 is SGHTA and CDR2 is FQGNSA. V lost 2 bases, J lost 8 bases, and 10 bases lay in between. The CDR3 DNA follows: TGTGCCAGCAGCTTATTACAGGGAGACATTCAGTACTTC. Translation: CASSLLQGDIQYF.